These 26 T cell receptor beta chains were sequenced from one sample in a study of blood T cells in healthy people across ages. PCR was performed a second time for about 7 to 12 cycles using a sample-barcoded 5' primer and a J-beta primer mix. Each CDR3 protein is one row after TCRdb ran MiXCR on the 5' RACE reads. The sample has 600,000 to 850,000 distinct CDR3 sequences, roughly 25% seen once. The same specimen was also included in a second study, on T cells of mothers and their children.

The source material was blood. These receptors all come from a boy between 10 and 17 years old in good health.

J is TRBJ1-6 and V is TRBV4-3; D ambiguous. The CDR3 consists of 14 residues. Germline CDR1 and CDR2: LGHNA and YSLEER. Trimming took 4 bases from V and 0 from J, leaving 4 bases between them. The CDR3 nucleotides read TGCGCCAGCAGCCCGTACTCCTATAATTCACCCCTCCACTTT. Translating gives CASSPYSYNSPLHF.

The chain is built from TRBV6-2 or TRBV6-3 and TRBJ2-5; no clear D gene. The last part of the DNA fits TRBJ2-1 better; the J call may be wrong. Germline CDR1 reads MNHEY; CDR2 reads SVGEGT. The length of the CDR3 is 14 residues. The CDR3 region is CASSYLDRLNEQFF. For the CDR3, the DNA is TGTGCCAGCAGTTACCTGGATCGGCTGAATGAGCAGTTCTTC.

There are a few counts of this clonotype. The chain links TRBV24-1 to TRBJ2-7; D gene unclear. Germline-derived CDR1 and CDR2 are KGHDR and SFDVKD. The CDR3 is 12 residues long. V lost 1 base to trimming and J lost 6 bases, with 6 bases between them. As DNA, the CDR3 is TGTGCCACCAGTGATTTCATCGGCGAGCAGTACTTC. Translated: CATSDFIGEQYF.

The chain recombines TRBV4-3 with TRBJ2-5, with D maybe TRBD2 (6 bases). The last part of the DNA fits TRBJ2-7 better; the J call may be wrong. CDR1 is LGHNA and CDR2 is YSLEER in the germline V gene. The CDR3 runs 15 residues. The CDR3 region is CASSQDFGGTYEQYF. The DNA for the CDR3 is TGCGCCAGCAGCCAAGATTTTGGAGGGACCTACGAGCAGTACTTC.

This clonotype was detected only a few times. J is TRBJ2-5 and V is TRBV7-2; 8 positions agree with TRBD1. The end of the DNA is better explained by TRBJ2-7, so the J call may be wrong. From germline, CDR1 is SGHTA and CDR2 FQGNSA. The CDR3 totals 14 residues. This chain's CDR3 is CASSLGTGSREQYF. Written as DNA, the CDR3 is TGTGCCAGCAGCTTGGGGACAGGCTCTCGCGAGCAGTACTTC.

The gene calls are TRBV25-1 and TRBJ2-1; TRBD2 aligns across 7 bases. The DNA end lines up better with TRBJ2-5; the J call may be wrong. The CDR3 covers 13 residues. Germline CDR1 is MGHDK and CDR2 is SYGVNS. This chain's CDR3 is CASSGGSKETQYF. In nucleotides, the CDR3 is TGTGCCAGCAGTGGCGGGAGTAAAGAGACCCAGTACTTC.

The V call is TRBV15, the J call TRBJ1-2; D is perhaps TRBD1 (6 bases). V was cut by 0 bases and J by 10 bases, with 12 bases left in between. The CDR3 is 13 residues long. Germline values: CDR1 LNHNV, CDR2 YYDKDF (reference sequence). CDR3 protein: CATSRDRGFFYTF. CDR3 bases: TGTGCCACCAGCAGAGACAGGGGCTTTTTCTACACCTTC.

This clonotype has only a few counts. The chain couples TRBV7-2 to TRBJ2-2; 10 bases align to TRBD2. V gave up 5 bases and J gave up 5 bases; unmatched junction bases: 8. Germline V lookup: CDR1 SGHTA, CDR2 FQGNSA. The CDR3 length is 16 residues. The CDR3 is CASSQLAGSLTGELFF. The CDR3 DNA reads TGTGCCAGCAGCCAACTAGCGGGAAGTTTAACCGGGGAGCTGTTTTTT.

V usage is TRBV5-1 and J usage is TRBJ2-5; TRBD2 agrees at 14 bases. Per the germline V gene, CDR1 is SGHRS and CDR2 is YFSETQ. The V and J ends lost 0 bases and 3 bases, in that order; junction bases with no gene match: 1. The CDR3 is 16 residues long. CDR3 DNA: TGCGCCAGCAGCTTGGGGGGACTAGCGGGAGAAGAGACCCAGTACTTC. Translated, it gives CASSLGGLAGEETQYF.

This clonotype was picked up a small number of times. The chain employs TRBV6-1 and TRBJ2-2; D remains ambiguous. V was trimmed by 0 bases and J by 7 bases, leaving 12 bases between them. Looked up from germline, CDR1 is MNHNS and CDR2 is SASEGT. CDR3 length: 15 amino acids. The CDR3 nucleotides are TGTGCCAGCAGTGAAGCGCTGTCAGTTGGCGGGGAGCTGTTTTTT. This gives the protein CASSEALSVGGELFF.

The chain recombines TRBV29-1 with TRBJ2-5; TRBD2 matches 7 bases. Germline V gene sequence: CDR1 SQVTM, CDR2 ANQGSEA. V was pared by 6 bases and J by 9 bases, with 13 bases of the junction left unmatched. This CDR3 contains 13 residues. The CDR3 reads CSVAGLQSVAQYF. As DNA, the CDR3 is TGCAGCGTCGCGGGACTACAGTCGGTGGCCCAGTACTTC. Combining the CDR3 with reference TRBV29-1 and TRBJ2-5 gives the whole variable domain SAVISQKPSRDICQRGTSLTIQCQVDSQVTMMFWYRQQPGQSLTLIATANQGSEATYESGFVIDKFPISRPNLTFSTLTVSNMSPEDSSIYLCSVAGLQSVAQYFGPGTRLLVL.

J is TRBJ1-1 and V is TRBV29-1; D remains unclear. The CDR3 totals 11 residues. In germline, CDR1 is SQVTM, CDR2 ANQGSEA. Trimming shortened V by 5 bases and J by 2 bases, and 6 bases separated the two germline ends. The CDR3, as DNA: TGCAGCGTTACCAGAAACACTGAAGCTTTCTTT. It is translated as CSVTRNTEAFF.

V gene TRBV20-1 combines with J gene TRBJ2-3; D call uncertain. The CDR3 contains 10 residues. V was cut by 5 bases and J by 11 bases, with 11 bases left in between. Germline V gives CDR1 DFQATT, CDR2 SNEGSKA (reference sequence). CDR3 protein: CSAPTPWQYF. In DNA, the CDR3 is TGCAGTGCTCCCACCCCGTGGCAGTATTTT.

The genes are TRBV7-2 and TRBJ2-1; 13 positions agree with TRBD2. The CDR3 has 18 amino acids. J was trimmed by 2 bases and V by 3 bases; bases with no gene match: 7. Germline values: CDR1 SGHTA, CDR2 FQGNSA. The CDR3 is CASSFPTSGRTTYNEQFF. DNA for the CDR3: TGTGCCAGCAGCTTCCCGACTAGCGGGAGGACTACCTACAATGAGCAGTTCTTC. The full variable domain, its missing parts supplied by reference TRBV7-2 and TRBJ2-1, is GAGVSQSPSNKVTEKGKDVELRCDPISGHTALYWYRQSLGQGLEFLIYFQGNSAPDKSGLPSDRFSAERTGGSVSTLTIQRTQQEDSAVYLCASSFPTSGRTTYNEQFFGPGTRLTVL.

The chain carries TRBV29-1 and TRBJ2-7, with TRBD1 matching 8 bases. Germline V CDR1 and CDR2: SQVTM, ANQGSEA. The CDR3 covers 14 residues. V lost 4 bases to trimming and J lost 1 base; unmatched junction nucleotides: 6. As DNA, the CDR3 is TGCAGCGTTGCGTACAGGGGGGATTCCTACGAGCAGTACTTC. Residues: CSVAYRGDSYEQYF.

The rearrangement joins TRBV5-1 to TRBJ2-3; D uncertain. Between the trimmed V and J ends, which lost 5 bases and 2 bases, there was a span of 12 bases. The V gene's germline CDR1 is SGHRS and CDR2 YFSETQ. The CDR3 sequence is 14 residues long. The CDR3 coding sequence is TGCGCCAGCAGGTTCCGGGTTACCACAGATACGCAGTATTTT. It yields the protein CASRFRVTTDTQYF.

This clonotype came up a few times. The V call is TRBV7-3, the J call TRBJ2-2; D is perhaps TRBD1 or TRBD2 (5 bases each). CDR3 length: 13 amino acids. Germline V CDR1 and CDR2: SGHTA, FQGTGA. With 2 bases removed from V and 9 bases from J, the gap between germline ends came to 10 bases. The chain's CDR3 is CASSLLRGRELFF. The CDR3 nucleotides are TGTGCCAGCAGCTTACTTCGGGGCAGGGAGCTGTTTTTT. The whole variable domain, filled in from reference TRBV7-3 and TRBJ2-2, reads GAGVSQTPSNKVTEKGKYVELRCDPISGHTALYWYRQSLGQGPEFLIYFQGTGAADDSGLPNDRFFAVRPEGSVSTLKIQRTERGDSAVYLCASSLLRGRELFFGEGSRLTVL.

This clonotype has more than one count but fewer than ten. The V gene is TRBV12-3 or TRBV12-4, the J gene TRBJ2-1; weak D call: TRBD2 (6 bases). This CDR3 is built from 16 residues. The V end was cut by 1 base, the J end by 0 bases, with 10 bases between. CDR3 region: CASSLDGGTSYNEQFF. CDR3 bases: TGTGCCAGCAGTTTAGATGGCGGGACCTCCTACAATGAGCAGTTCTTC.

V is TRBV12-3 or TRBV12-4 and J is TRBJ2-7; D is uncertain. The closer fit of TRBJ2-1 to the DNA end suggests the J call may be wrong. The CDR3 spans 14 residues. The CDR3 loop reads CASSSLIIVYEQFF. The CDR3, as DNA: TGTGCCAGCAGTTCCCTCATTATCGTCTATGAGCAGTTCTTC.

This clonotype occurred a few times. The chain recombines TRBV5-1 with TRBJ2-5, with D perhaps matching TRBD1 (5 bases). The end of the DNA fits TRBJ2-7 better, so the J call may be wrong. CDR1 and CDR2 (germline): SGHRS, YFSETQ. The length of the CDR3 is 15 residues. CDR3 coding DNA: TGCGCCAGCAGCTTGGAGTCGACAGCTTCCTACGAGCAGTACTTC. Residues: CASSLESTASYEQYF.

This clonotype came up many times. CDR3 nucleotide sequence: TGTGCCAGCAGTGAAGGCTCCGGGTCCGGAGGTCCCCAGCATTTT. It specifies CASSEGSGSGGPQHF. The V gene is TRBV6-1, the J gene TRBJ1-5; D uncertain. The germline V and J ends were trimmed by 1 base and 10 bases, with 17 bases remaining between them. This CDR3 has 15 amino acids. The germline CDR1 and CDR2 sequences are MNHNS and SASEGT.

This clonotype showed up just a few times. V gene TRBV19 combines with J gene TRBJ2-4; 7 bases align to TRBD1. V lost 9 bases and J lost 8; bases outside the gene matches: 7. This CDR3 region has 12 residues. Germline V lookup: CDR1 LNHDA, CDR2 SQIVND (reference sequence). The CDR3 nucleotides are TGTGCCAGCCGGGACAGTCAGGACATTCAGTACTTC. Protein: CASRDSQDIQYF.

The chain links TRBV11-3 to TRBJ2-5, with TRBD2 as a possible D gene (6 bases). The V gene's germline CDR1 is SGHNT and CDR2 YENEEA. Trimming removed 8 bases at V and 4 bases at J, with 11 bases between. CDR3 length: 12 amino acids. The CDR3 sequence is CASSRRAETQYF. The CDR3 coding sequence is TGTGCCAGCTCCCGGAGGGCAGAGACCCAGTACTTC.

The count of this clonotype is one. The rearrangement joins TRBV29-1 to TRBJ1-1; no definite D call. V dropped 4 bases and J dropped 6 bases, with 9 bases sitting between them. The CDR3 spans 11 residues. From germline, CDR1 is SQVTM and CDR2 ANQGSEA. CDR3 residues: CSVGAQAEAFF. The CDR3 coding sequence is TGCAGCGTTGGGGCGCAGGCTGAAGCTTTCTTT.

This clonotype has just a few counts. The chain carries TRBV29-1 and TRBJ2-7, with 8 bases matching TRBD2. CDR1 is SQVTM, CDR2 ANQGSEA, per germline. After removal of 7 bases from V and 3 bases from J, the junction contained 5 bases not matched to a gene. This CDR3 contains 12 residues. This CDR3 is CSAHTSGYEQYF. CDR3 bases: TGCAGCGCCCACACTAGCGGCTACGAGCAGTACTTC.

The chain joins TRBV6-1 to TRBJ1-1; TRBD1 matches at 7 bases. The germline gives CDR1 MNHNS, CDR2 SASEGT. V shed 6 bases and J 1 base; nucleotides not matched to a gene: 5. The CDR3 runs to 14 residues. CDR3 bases: TGTGCCAGCAGACCGACAGGGCGGAACACTGAAGCTTTCTTT. Encoded protein: CASRPTGRNTEAFF.